The 20 T cell receptor beta chains listed next were all sequenced from one sample in a study of patients and donors after allogeneic stem cell transplantation. MiXCR was run by TCRdb on the RT-PCR reads, yielding one entry per CDR3 protein. The sample contains nearly 20,000 distinct CDR3 sequences, about 5% of which appear only once. Source material: blood, either unsorted or a sorted T cell fraction (not recorded which). The receptor source for this set is a human donor who was either an allogeneic HSCT recipient or a stem cell or donor lymphocyte infusion donor (not recorded which). It is not recorded whose cells these are; they may come from a transplant donor.

In this sample, this clonotype turned up once. V and J are TRBV28 and TRBJ2-7, with D tentatively TRBD1 (6 bases). V lost 6 bases to trimming and J lost 2 bases, with 20 bases between them. The CDR3 covers 16 residues. The germline V gene has CDR1 MDHEN and CDR2 SYDVKM. This chain's CDR3 is CASRSSRTATAYEQYF. In DNA, the CDR3 is TGTGCCAGCAGGTCATCCCGGACAGCCACCGCCTACGAGCAGTACTTC.

This clonotype was detected ten times or more. The CDR3 protein is CASSETGGYTEAFF. The CDR3 DNA follows: TGTGCCAGCAGCGAGACAGGGGGATACACTGAAGCTTTCTTT. The V gene is TRBV7-9, the J gene TRBJ1-1; 9 bases fit TRBD1. Germline CDR1 reads SEHNR; CDR2 reads FQNEAQ (reference sequence). V shed 5 bases, J shed 3 bases, and the junction held 4 bases outside the gene matches. This CDR3 has 14 amino acids.

The chain carries TRBV7-9 and TRBJ2-1; TRBD2 might be the D (5 bases). Germline V gene lookup returns CDR1 SEHNR and CDR2 FQNEAQ (reference sequence). Deletions cut 4 bases from V and 0 bases from J, with 16 bases between. The CDR3 has 17 amino acids. In nucleotides, the CDR3 is TGTGCCAGCAGCTCCCCTCGGAGGACCAGCTCCTACAATGAGCAGTTCTTC. Encoded protein: CASSSPRRTSSYNEQFF.

The chain recombines TRBV20-1 with TRBJ1-1, with D unresolved. Trimming shortened V by 0 bases and J by 0 bases, and 8 bases separated the two germline ends. CDR3 length: 14 amino acids. The germline gives CDR1 DFQATT, CDR2 SNEGSKA (reference sequence). CDR3 DNA sequence: TGCAGTGCTAGAGATCACAGAATGAACACTGAAGCTTTCTTT. Encoded protein: CSARDHRMNTEAFF.

This clonotype has at least ten counts. V usage is TRBV7-9 and J usage is TRBJ2-5; D is ambiguous. V lost 5 bases, J lost 7 bases, and 8 bases lay in between. The germline V gene has CDR1 SEHNR and CDR2 FQNEAQ (reference sequence). The CDR3 has 11 residues. The CDR3 reads CASSPTGTQYF. CDR3 in DNA: TGTGCCAGCAGCCCCACGGGGACCCAGTACTTC.

This clonotype was detected ten times or more. This rearrangement joins TRBV7-9 to TRBJ1-1; D is possibly TRBD1 (5 bases). Germline V CDR1 and CDR2: SEHNR, FQNEAQ (reference sequence). The CDR3 is made up of 14 amino acids. Trimming left V 8 bases short and J 5 bases short, with 18 bases between. Written as DNA, the CDR3 is TGTGCCAGCCACAACTCAGCGCGGGGGACTGAAGCTTTCTTT. Its protein product is CASHNSARGTEAFF.

This clonotype was recorded many times. The genes are TRBV10-3 and TRBJ2-5, with TRBD1 identical over 8 bases. The CDR3 runs 15 residues. Trimming took 2 bases from V and 4 from J; bases not matched to a gene: 6. Germline V gene sequence: CDR1 ENHRY, CDR2 SYGVKD. The CDR3 loop is CAISEPDRAGETQYF. In DNA form, the CDR3 reads TGTGCCATCAGTGAGCCGGACAGGGCAGGAGAGACCCAGTACTTC.

By proportion, this clonotype is medium-sized (0.01 to 0.1%). This chain uses TRBV10-3 with TRBJ2-7, with no clear D. The CDR3 sequence is 11 residues long. Per the germline V gene, CDR1 is ENHRY and CDR2 is SYGVKD. V lost 6 bases, J lost 2 bases, and 5 bases lay in between. In nucleotides, the CDR3 is TGTGCCATCAGGCAGGCCTACGAGCAGTACTTC. Its translation: CAIRQAYEQYF.

This clonotype was seen ten or more times. CDR3 nucleotide sequence: TGTGCCAGTTCGGACAGGGGAAACTATGGCTACACCTTC. Its translation is CASSDRGNYGYTF. The chain combines TRBV7-3 with TRBJ1-2; 9 nucleotides match TRBD1. The ends lost 9 bases at V and 2 bases at J; junction bases unmatched: 4. This CDR3 has 13 residues. Germline V lookup: CDR1 SGHTA, CDR2 FQGTGA.

This clonotype was observed many times. The J gene is TRBJ2-7, the V gene TRBV21-1; TRBD2 is the table's D call, not checked against the DNA. TRBV21-1 is marked as a pseudogene. This CDR3 is built from 16 residues. Here the CDR3 reads CASSKAASGGGNEQYF. The CDR3 bases are TGTGCCAGCAGCAAAGCGGCTAGCGGGGGTGGCAACGAGCAGTACTTC.

This clonotype has a count of ten or more. V usage is TRBV18 and J usage is TRBJ1-5, with 8 bases matching TRBD1. Trimming removed 6 bases from V and 0 bases from J; junction bases left unmatched: 4. CDR3 length: 15 amino acids. Germline V gene sequence: CDR1 KGHSH, CDR2 LQKENI. The CDR3 region has the DNA TGTGCCAGCTCCCACAGGGGGGGTAGCAATCAGCCCCAGCATTTT. Translating gives CASSHRGGSNQPQHF.

Many counts were recorded for this clonotype. CDR3 in amino acids: CASSLGVDQPQHF. The CDR3, as DNA: TGCGCCAGCAGCTTGGGCGTCGATCAGCCCCAGCATTTT. This chain joins TRBV5-1 and TRBJ1-5; D not certain. Germline V lookup: CDR1 SGHRS, CDR2 YFSETQ. The CDR3 consists of 13 residues. V gave up 0 bases and J gave up 5 bases, with 6 bases separating them. Together with reference TRBV5-1 and TRBJ1-5, the CDR3 gives the full variable domain: KAGVTQTPRYLIKTRGQQVTLSCSPISGHRSVSWYQQTPGQGLQFLFEYFSETQRNKGNFPGRFSGRQFSNSRSEMNVSTLELGDSALYLCASSLGVDQPQHFGDGTRLSIL.

This clonotype was counted between two and nine times. The DNA of the CDR3 is TGTGCCAGTAGCACCGGGACAGGGCCTTCCGGAAACACCATATATTTT. It is translated as CASSTGTGPSGNTIYF. The chain is built from TRBV19 and TRBJ1-3, with 9 nucleotides matching TRBD1. The CDR3 has 16 amino acids. V was clipped by 6 bases and J by 4 bases; unmatched bases: 10. The germline gives CDR1 LNHDA, CDR2 SQIVND (reference sequence).

This clonotype was observed at least ten times. The V and J genes are TRBV7-9 and TRBJ2-1; D gene unclear. The CDR3 consists of 16 residues. Germline loops: CDR1 SEHNR, CDR2 FQNEAQ (reference sequence). V lost 4 bases and J 0 bases, leaving 13 bases between the germline ends. The CDR3 loop reads CASSSGRVSSYNEQFF. The CDR3 nucleotides read TGTGCCAGCAGCTCAGGACGGGTAAGCTCCTACAATGAGCAGTTCTTC.

This clonotype showed up many times. The genes are TRBV5-1 and TRBJ1-2, with unresolved D. The V gene's germline CDR1 is SGHRS and CDR2 YFSETQ. This CDR3 is 15 amino acids long. V lost 4 bases and J 0 bases, leaving 13 bases between the germline ends. The CDR3 region is CASSNPTVANYGYTF. DNA for the CDR3: TGCGCCAGCAGCAACCCCACAGTTGCTAACTATGGCTACACCTTC.

This clonotype has ten or more counts. The chain couples TRBV3-1 to TRBJ2-6, with D possibly matching TRBD2 (5 bases). CDR3 length: 15 amino acids. V was cut by 3 bases and J by 0 bases, with 6 bases left in between. The germline CDR1 and CDR2 sequences are LGHDT and YNNKEL (reference sequence). The CDR3 DNA follows: TGTGCCAGCAGCCACCGGGACTCTGGGGCCAACGTCCTGACTTTC. Encoded protein: CASSHRDSGANVLTF.

The V call is TRBV11-3, the J call TRBJ1-6; perhaps TRBD1 as D (6 bases). Per the germline V gene, CDR1 is SGHNT and CDR2 is YENEEA. The CDR3 covers 15 residues. Trimming pared 4 bases from V and 9 bases from J, leaving 16 bases between. CDR3 residues: CASSYTDRGISPLHF. Written as DNA, the CDR3 is TGTGCCAGCAGCTATACGGACAGAGGGATTTCACCCCTCCACTTT.

Many counts were recorded for this clonotype. The rearrangement joins TRBV27 to TRBJ2-4; D remains unclear. The CDR3 is 13 residues long. Looked up from germline, CDR1 is MNHEY and CDR2 is SMNVEV (reference sequence). Deletions cut 5 bases from V and 4 bases from J, with 9 bases between. The CDR3 spells CASSPVGKNIQYF. In DNA, the CDR3 is TGTGCCAGCAGTCCTGTTGGGAAAAACATTCAGTACTTC.

In this sample, this clonotype turned up many times. The V and J genes are TRBV28 and TRBJ1-1; 10 bases fit TRBD1. The CDR3 has 15 residues. J was trimmed by 6 bases and V by 8 bases; bases with no gene match: 12. In germline, CDR1 is MDHEN, CDR2 SYDVKM. CDR3 amino acids: CASAPGGQGNAEAFF. DNA of the CDR3: TGTGCCAGCGCCCCGGGGGGACAGGGGAATGCTGAAGCTTTCTTT.

The table lists this clonotype with a few counts. The chain carries TRBV5-1 and TRBJ2-5; D is possibly TRBD1 (6 bases). V was pared by 4 bases and J by 1 base, with 20 bases between. Germline V gene sequence: CDR1 SGHRS, CDR2 YFSETQ. This CDR3 region has 17 residues. The CDR3 region has the DNA TGCGCCAGCAGCGGTGAGCTGCTGGACAGCCCCCAAGAGACCCAGTACTTC. Residues: CASSGELLDSPQETQYF.